This passage covers 5 T cell receptor beta chains from one sample sequenced in a study of beta chain features in type 1 diabetes. Study conclusions and caveats: Shortening of TCRB CDR3s, moderate but significant, appeared in all four CD4+ subsets of Type 1 diabetes patients.

The investigators reverse transcribed all of the isolated RNA, so they sequenced expressed TCRB transcripts. Sequencing was performed with immunoSEQ multiplex PCR; in TCRdb, only in-frame clones are kept and a portion is missing. The table shows 100,000 to 150,000 clones, with around 10% occurring only once. Their target antigens are unknown. The specimen was central memory CD4+ T cells from blood. The receptors derive from a man aged 30 to 45 with type 1 diabetes.

This clone was seen only a few times. The chain combines TRBV5-6 with TRBJ2-5, with D possibly matching TRBD1 (5 bases). The germline gives CDR1 SGHDT, CDR2 YYEEEE. The V end lost 4 bases, the J end lost 4 bases, and 14 bases lay between the germline ends. The CDR3 has 14 residues. The CDR3 DNA reads TGTGCCAGCAGCCCGATAGGGGCCCGAGAGACCCAGTACTTC. Its protein product is CASSPIGARETQYF.

This clone was seen more than once but under ten times. The chain combines TRBV28 with TRBJ2-3, with TRBD1 matching 8 bases. Germline loops: CDR1 MDHEN, CDR2 SYDVKM. V lost 5 bases to trimming and J lost 8 bases; unmatched junction nucleotides: 6. The CDR3 totals 13 residues. In nucleotides, the CDR3 is TGTGCCAGCAGTAGCAGGGGGCTGGGTACGCAGTATTTT. This translates into CASSSRGLGTQYF.

Notes on this clone: A much larger clone differs by one base, so this may be a read error. This chain links TRBV6-1 with TRBJ1-2; possible D gene TRBD1, 6 bases. This CDR3 contains 12 residues. Germline loops: CDR1 MNHNS, CDR2 SASEGT. Trimming took off 5 bases at V and 2 bases at J, with 6 bases between the two ends. CDR3 in amino acids: CASSTGNYGYTF. The CDR3 nucleotides are TGTGCCAGCAGTACAGGGAACTATGGCTACACCTTC.

V and J are TRBV19 and TRBJ2-5; 9 nucleotides match TRBD1. Trimming cost V 10 bases and J 4 bases; bases outside gene matches: 10. CDR3 length: 14 amino acids. Germline CDR1 and CDR2: LNHDA and SQIVND (reference sequence). CDR3: CATKGQGTSETQYF. For the CDR3, the DNA is TGTGCCACAAAAGGACAGGGGACGTCAGAGACCCAGTACTTC. The full variable domain, rest sourced from reference TRBV19 and TRBJ2-5, is DGGITQSPKYLFRKEGQNVTLSCEQNLNHDAMYWYRQDPGQGLRLIYYSQIVNDFQKGDIAEGYSVSREKKESFPLTVTSAQKNPTAFYLCATKGQGTSETQYFGPGTRLLVL.

This clone has a handful of counts. The J gene is TRBJ1-5, the V gene TRBV6-6; TRBD1 might be the D (5 bases). This CDR3 is 15 amino acids long. CDR1 is MNHNY, CDR2 SVGAGI, per germline (reference sequence). V was cut by 0 bases and J by 4 bases, with 10 bases left in between. DNA of the CDR3: TGTGCCAGCAGTTACTCCTCGGGGGATAATCAGCCCCAGCATTTT. Its translation is CASSYSSGDNQPQHF.